This T cell receptor beta chain came from a study of shared clonotypes between healthy human individuals. As concerns this clone: The antigen is unknown.

Findings of the study overall: Sequencing of the sorted subsets was shown by rarefaction to be incomplete despite large depth. Represented diversity (both genetic and exposure-history) was limited by the small number of donors.

The assay was carried out at the deep level. Assay used: immunoSEQ multiplex PCR; TCRdb lists only in-frame clones, some missing. The table has more than 1,200,000 clones, around 98.5% seen once; the top ten hold approximately 0.38%. The CDR3 extends over 16 amino acids. The V and J ends lost 4 bases and 0 bases, in that order; junction bases with no gene match: 8. The germline V gene encodes CDR1 MGHRA and CDR2 YSYEKL. The material sequenced was naive CD4+ T cells sorted from blood. Subset noted: CD45RA+ positively selected. The rearrangement uses TRBV4-1 and TRBJ1-2; 7 bases match TRBD1. This receptor was taken from a man aged 30 to 39 in good health. Written as DNA, the CDR3 is TGCGCCAGCAGCCGCACCGGGACAGAAGCTAACTATGGCTACACCTTC. Encoded protein: CASSRTGTEANYGYTF.